The 30 T cell receptor beta chains in this list originate from one sample, sequenced in a study of vaccination effects on CD4 cells after COVID-19. The antigens these receptors bind are not known. TCRdb's table, derived via immunoSEQ multiplex PCR, lists solely in-frame clones and lacks some. Among tens of thousands of clones, approximately 69% were seen once, and the ten largest hold roughly 3%. Sequencing was preceded by expansion of antigen-specific CD4+ T cells with viral peptide pools in the ViraFEST assay. CD4+ T cells were isolated after less than 12 days of culture. Neither prior SARS-CoV-2 infection nor positive nucleocapsid antibodies were present in the vaccine recipients. This material consisted of CD4+ T cells from PBMCs cultured with SARS-CoV-2 spike peptides, taken before COVID-19 vaccination. Receptors originate from a human donor who received a COVID-19 vaccine.

V usage is TRBV7-8 and J usage is TRBJ1-4, with D perhaps matching TRBD1 (6 bases). The CDR3 has 14 residues. Looked up from germline, CDR1 is SGHVS and CDR2 is FQNEAQ. The V and J ends lost 5 bases and 4 bases respectively, with 11 bases between them. The CDR3 sequence is CASSPLDSNEKLFF. Written as DNA, the CDR3 is TGTGCCAGCAGCCCCCTGGACAGTAATGAAAAACTGTTTTTT.

This chain joins TRBV5-5 and TRBJ1-3; D is undetermined. The CDR3 runs 17 residues. Germline V lookup: CDR1 SGHKS, CDR2 YYEKEE (reference sequence). Trimming removed 2 bases at V and 2 bases at J, with 17 bases between. The CDR3 protein is CASSFEGFLFPGNTIYF. CDR3 bases: TGTGCCAGCAGCTTTGAAGGGTTCTTGTTCCCTGGAAACACCATATATTTT.

The chain is built from TRBV27 and TRBJ2-5, with D unresolved. CDR1 MNHEY and CDR2 SMNVEV come from the germline V gene (reference sequence). Between the trimmed V and J ends, which lost 6 bases and 5 bases, there was a span of 10 bases. The CDR3 is 12 residues long. CDR3 in amino acids: CASRRIGETQYF. In DNA, the CDR3 is TGTGCCAGCAGGCGCATCGGGGAGACCCAGTACTTC.

The V call is TRBV10-3, the J call TRBJ1-4, with D perhaps matching TRBD1 (5 bases). V shed 4 bases and J shed 5 bases, with 8 bases lying between them. The CDR3 sequence is 13 residues long. Germline V lookup: CDR1 ENHRY, CDR2 SYGVKD. CDR3: CAISGGRNEKLFF. The CDR3 bases are TGTGCCATCAGTGGGGGACGGAATGAAAAACTGTTTTTT.

This chain joins TRBV2 and TRBJ1-5; TRBD1 is a possible D gene (5 bases). This CDR3 region has 14 residues. V was trimmed by 3 bases and J by 2 bases, leaving 8 bases between them. CDR1 and CDR2 from the germline V gene are SNHLY and FYNNEI. The CDR3 region is CASSEWGGNQPQHF. For the CDR3, the DNA is TGTGCCAGCAGTGAGTGGGGGGGCAATCAGCCCCAGCATTTT.

The chain carries TRBV20-1 and TRBJ1-2; possible D gene TRBD1, 5 bases. V was trimmed by 3 bases and J by 8 bases, leaving 16 bases between them. Germline CDR1 is DFQATT and CDR2 is SNEGSKA (reference sequence). CDR3 length: 13 residues. CDR3 bases: TGCAGTGCTAGTGCTGGAAGGGGACGGGGCTACACCTTC. Protein product: CSASAGRGRGYTF.

The chain has TRBV19 and TRBJ2-1; 8 bases are a match to TRBD2. The CDR3 totals 16 residues. Germline V gives CDR1 LNHDA, CDR2 SQIVND (reference sequence). With V trimmed by 4 bases and J by 2 bases, 7 bases remained unmatched. Here the CDR3 reads CASSRSGGPTYNEQFF. CDR3 DNA: TGTGCCAGTAGTAGGAGCGGGGGTCCCACCTACAATGAGCAGTTCTTC.

V usage is TRBV7-2 and J usage is TRBJ1-6; 7 bases are a match to TRBD1. CDR1 SGHTA and CDR2 FQGNSA come from the germline V gene. CDR3 length: 15 amino acids. Unmatched junction bases numbered 11, after V lost 5 bases and J lost 10 bases. Written as DNA, the CDR3 is TGTGCCAGCAGCAACCGCCGACAGGGAAGCTCACCCCTCCACTTT. Translation gives CASSNRRQGSSPLHF. Together with reference TRBV7-2 and TRBJ1-6, the CDR3 gives the full variable domain: GAGVSQSPSNKVTEKGKDVELRCDPISGHTALYWYRQSLGQGLEFLIYFQGNSAPDKSGLPSDRFSAERTGGSVSTLTIQRTQQEDSAVYLCASSNRRQGSSPLHFGNGTRLTVT.

This rearrangement joins TRBV3-1 (or the pseudogene TRBV3-2) to TRBJ1-5, with no clear D. This CDR3 is 15 amino acids long. V gave up 1 base and J gave up 3 bases, with 10 bases separating them. CDR1 is LGHDT, CDR2 YNNKEL, per germline (reference sequence). The CDR3 DNA follows: TGTGCCAGCAGCCAAGTTAATGGCCCCAATCAGCCCCAGCATTTT. Amino acid sequence: CASSQVNGPNQPQHF.

This clone appeared once. The rearrangement links TRBV24-1 to TRBJ2-5; D possibly corresponds to TRBD1 (7 bases). This CDR3 has 16 residues. Germline-derived CDR1 and CDR2 are KGHDR and SFDVKD. V lost 5 bases, J lost 1 base, and 16 bases lay in between. The DNA for the CDR3 is TGTGCCACCAGTGCTCCCAGGGGGGCCAGCCAAGAGACCCAGTACTTC. Translation gives CATSAPRGASQETQYF.

There are a few counts of this clone. The chain joins TRBV28 to TRBJ2-1, with 8 bases matching TRBD2. The germline V gene encodes CDR1 MDHEN and CDR2 SYDVKM. V trimming: 4 bases; J trimming: 4 bases; junction bases outside the gene matches: 6. The CDR3 is 15 residues long. The CDR3 DNA is TGTGCCAGCAGTTCCCCGGGAGGGGCGTACAATGAGCAGTTCTTC. Its protein product is CASSSPGGAYNEQFF.

This clone was observed a few times. This rearrangement joins TRBV4-2 to TRBJ2-2; possibly TRBD1 for D (6 bases). The CDR3 length is 15 residues. V dropped 0 bases and J dropped 5 bases, with 10 bases sitting between them. Germline V gene data show CDR1 as LGHNA and CDR2 as YNFKEQ. The CDR3 DNA is TGTGCCAGCAGCCAAGAAGGGGGACGGACCGGGGAGCTGTTTTTT. It is translated as CASSQEGGRTGELFF.

The chain combines TRBV19 with TRBJ2-1; 10 bases agree with TRBD1. Per the germline V gene, CDR1 is LNHDA and CDR2 is SQIVND (reference sequence). J was trimmed by 6 bases and V by 5 bases; bases with no gene match: 13. There are 17 residues in the CDR3. CDR3 in DNA: TGTGCCAGTAGTGACCGGGACAGGGGAAAAGGGGGCAATGAGCAGTTCTTC. Residues: CASSDRDRGKGGNEQFF. Combining the CDR3 with reference TRBV19 and TRBJ2-1 gives the whole variable domain DGGITQSPKYLFRKEGQNVTLSCEQNLNHDAMYWYRQDPGQGLRLIYYSQIVNDFQKGDIAEGYSVSREKKESFPLTVTSAQKNPTAFYLCASSDRDRGKGGNEQFFGPGTRLTVL.

The J gene is TRBJ2-7, the V gene TRBV5-1; 9 nucleotides match TRBD2. Germline values: CDR1 SGHRS, CDR2 YFSETQ. The junction had 6 bases not matched to a gene; V was cut back by 4 bases and J by 1 base. The CDR3 has 15 residues. The chain's CDR3 is CASSPLAGPSYEQYF. CDR3 bases: TGCGCCAGCAGCCCCCTAGCGGGACCTTCCTACGAGCAGTACTTC.

This chain links TRBV5-1 with TRBJ1-4; D ambiguous. Germline loops: CDR1 SGHRS, CDR2 YFSETQ. The germline V and J ends were trimmed by 0 bases and 3 bases, with 3 bases remaining between them. This CDR3 has 13 residues. The CDR3 is CASSLVPNEKLFF. The CDR3 coding sequence is TGCGCCAGCAGCTTGGTCCCTAATGAAAAACTGTTTTTT. Full variable domain (outside the CDR3, taken from reference TRBV5-1 and TRBJ1-4): KAGVTQTPRYLIKTRGQQVTLSCSPISGHRSVSWYQQTPGQGLQFLFEYFSETQRNKGNFPGRFSGRQFSNSRSEMNVSTLELGDSALYLCASSLVPNEKLFFGSGTQLSVL.

The chain couples TRBV5-4 to TRBJ2-4; 8 bases map to TRBD1. CDR1 is SGHNT, CDR2 YYREEE, per germline (reference sequence). The V and J ends lost 4 bases and 6 bases, in that order; junction bases with no gene match: 6. The CDR3 spans 14 residues. The CDR3 reads CASSTTDRANIQYF. CDR3 in DNA: TGTGCCAGCAGCACTACGGACAGGGCAAACATTCAGTACTTC.

The chain links TRBV7-9 to TRBJ1-5; 7 bases are shared with TRBD1. The V and J ends lost 5 bases and 2 bases, in that order; junction bases with no gene match: 6. This CDR3 contains 15 residues. CDR1 SEHNR and CDR2 FQNEAQ come from the germline V gene (reference sequence). The CDR3: CASSPVGGGNQPQHF. Written as DNA, the CDR3 is TGTGCCAGCAGCCCTGTAGGGGGCGGCAATCAGCCCCAGCATTTT.

This chain links TRBV10-1 with TRBJ1-1, with 8 bases aligning to TRBD1. The CDR3 spans 15 residues. The junction had 15 bases not matched to a gene; V was cut back by 4 bases and J by 11 bases. Germline V gene data show CDR1 as WNHNN and CDR2 as SYGVQD (reference sequence). CDR3 amino acids: CASSAGRDGQGRAFF. Written as DNA, the CDR3 is TGCGCCAGCAGTGCTGGTCGAGATGGACAGGGTCGGGCTTTCTTT.

This chain joins TRBV2 and TRBJ2-1; TRBD1 matches 8 bases. The germline V gene has CDR1 SNHLY and CDR2 FYNNEI. With 5 bases clipped from V and 1 base from J, the junction kept 19 bases outside the gene matches. This CDR3 region has 20 residues. The CDR3 sequence is CASSYRGSTLIHLSYNEQFF. As DNA, the CDR3 is TGTGCCAGCAGTTACAGGGGGTCCACCTTAATCCACCTTTCCTACAATGAGCAGTTCTTC. Filled out from reference TRBV2 and TRBJ2-1, the complete variable domain reads EPEVTQTPSHQVTQMGQEVILRCVPISNHLYFYWYRQILGQKVEFLVSFYNNEISEKSEIFDDQFSVERPDGSNFTLKIRSTKLEDSAMYFCASSYRGSTLIHLSYNEQFFGPGTRLTVL.

The CDR3 here is CSASGTGSLYGYTF. The DNA of the CDR3 is TGCAGTGCTAGTGGGACAGGGAGTCTCTATGGCTACACCTTC. This chain connects TRBV20-1 to TRBJ1-2; 9 bases agree with TRBD1. The CDR3 has 14 amino acids. The J segment lost 4 bases and the V segment lost 3 bases, leaving 6 bases of the junction unmatched. Germline V gene lookup returns CDR1 DFQATT and CDR2 SNEGSKA (reference sequence).

This chain links TRBV6-5 with TRBJ1-1; D gene ambiguous. In germline, CDR1 is MNHEY, CDR2 SVGAGI. The CDR3 runs to 11 residues. Trimming stripped 7 bases from V and 10 bases from J, with 13 bases between. In nucleotides, the CDR3 is TGTGCCAGCAATTCCGGAGTAGGAGCTTTCTTT. Residues: CASNSGVGAFF.

The chain combines TRBV5-1 with TRBJ2-7; no definite D call. Germline V gives CDR1 SGHRS, CDR2 YFSETQ. V lost 4 bases to trimming and J lost 6 bases, with 20 bases between them. The CDR3 runs 15 residues. The CDR3 DNA reads as TGCGCCAGCAGCGCTACGATCACAGCCCCTGGCGAGCAGTACTTC. It specifies CASSATITAPGEQYF.

The chain carries TRBV7-2 and TRBJ2-7, with TRBD2 as a possible D gene (5 bases). Germline V lookup: CDR1 SGHTA, CDR2 FQGNSA. The CDR3 extends over 15 amino acids. Deletions cut 4 bases from V and 3 bases from J, with 16 bases between. CDR3 sequence: CASSSPEGADYEQYF. DNA for the CDR3: TGTGCCAGCAGCTCACCCGAGGGAGCGGACTACGAGCAGTACTTC.

This chain connects TRBV29-1 to TRBJ1-1, with 7 nucleotides matching TRBD1. The CDR3 is made up of 15 amino acids. CDR1 SQVTM and CDR2 ANQGSEA come from the germline V gene. The V gene end was trimmed by 6 bases and the J gene end by 0 bases; junction bases not matched to a gene: 10. The CDR3 region is CSVGGTANLNTEAFF. CDR3 in DNA: TGCAGCGTCGGGGGGACAGCGAATTTGAACACTGAAGCTTTCTTT.

The chain is built from TRBV2 and TRBJ1-2; 9 bases line up with TRBD1. V lost 7 bases, J lost 7 bases, and 10 bases stayed unmatched. CDR1 is SNHLY, CDR2 FYNNEI, per germline. This CDR3 comprises 14 residues. Here the CDR3 DNA reads TGTGCCAGCACCCCCGGGACAGGGTTCTCTGGCTACACCTTC. It yields the protein CASTPGTGFSGYTF.

V and J are TRBV5-4 and TRBJ2-5, with D possibly being TRBD1 or TRBD2 (6 bases each). The V end was cut by 8 bases, the J end by 3 bases, with 17 bases between. CDR1 and CDR2 from the germline V gene are SGHNT and YYREEE (reference sequence). The CDR3 extends over 14 amino acids. In DNA form, the CDR3 reads TGTGCCAGTTGGAGTGGGGGGCGCGAAGAGACCCAGTACTTC. This sequence encodes CASWSGGREETQYF. The full variable domain, completed using reference TRBV5-4 and TRBJ2-5, is ETGVTQSPTHLIKTRGQQVTLRCSSQSGHNTVSWYQQALGQGPQFIFQYYREEENGRGNFPPRFSGLQFPNYSSELNVNALELDDSALYLCASWSGGREETQYFGPGTRLLVL.

The gene calls are TRBV27 and TRBJ2-3; D call uncertain. CDR1 is MNHEY, CDR2 SMNVEV, per germline (reference sequence). The CDR3 contains 14 residues. With 3 bases removed from V and 3 bases from J, the gap between germline ends came to 10 bases. CDR3 loop: CASSFGPHTDTQYF. The CDR3, as DNA: TGTGCCAGCAGTTTCGGACCCCATACAGATACGCAGTATTTT.

This chain joins TRBV6-6 and TRBJ2-2; D is uncertain. Between the trimmed V and J ends, which lost 5 bases and 5 bases, there was a span of 24 bases. CDR3 length: 18 residues. Looked up from germline, CDR1 is MNHNY and CDR2 is SVGAGI (reference sequence). DNA for the CDR3: TGTGCCAGCAGTCAGGCCACCAGTTTTGCCTGGCGGACCGGGGAGCTGTTTTTT. Translation gives CASSQATSFAWRTGELFF.

J is TRBJ1-5 and V is TRBV3-1 (or the pseudogene TRBV3-2); D might be TRBD1 (5 bases). V lost 2 bases, J lost 1 base, and 6 bases lay in between. Per the germline V gene, CDR1 is LGHDT and CDR2 is YNNKEL (reference sequence). The CDR3 covers 14 residues. This chain's CDR3 is CASSQQGSNQPQHF. DNA of the CDR3: TGTGCCAGCAGCCAACAGGGAAGCAATCAGCCCCAGCATTTT.

The CDR3 loop reads CASSLQGGDTEAFF. DNA for the CDR3: TGTGCCAGCAGCTTACAGGGAGGGGACACTGAAGCTTTCTTT. The chain carries TRBV7-2 and TRBJ1-1, with D possibly being TRBD1 (5 bases). Germline CDR1 is SGHTA and CDR2 is FQGNSA. This CDR3 region has 14 residues. Trimming pared 2 bases from V and 3 bases from J, leaving 10 bases between. Drawing the rest from reference TRBV7-2 and TRBJ1-1, the complete variable domain is GAGVSQSPSNKVTEKGKDVELRCDPISGHTALYWYRQSLGQGLEFLIYFQGNSAPDKSGLPSDRFSAERTGGSVSTLTIQRTQQEDSAVYLCASSLQGGDTEAFFGQGTRLTVV.